The clone carrying this T cell receptor beta chain was counted between two and nine times. The antigen is undetermined. These data belong to a study of cytomegalovirus exposure and HLA in healthy donors. Points from the study as a whole: Because they were indistinguishable, some V segments, including TRBV6-2 and TRBV6-3, were excluded. In a later analysis, at a false discovery rate of 0.05, approximately 16,000 TCR beta sequences were associated with HLA alleles. Later analysis showed most CMV-associated TCR beta chains appearing HLA-restricted.

The CDR3 has 14 residues. V lost 1 base and J lost 3; bases outside the gene matches: 1. From germline, CDR1 is KGHSH and CDR2 LQKENI. The PCR ran on 60 Vbeta and 13 Jbeta primers. Method: immunoSEQ multiplex PCR; TCRdb's copy keeps in-frame clones and lacks some. The table shows some 56,000 clones, with 82% occurring only once. Sequencing used PBMCs. This receptor was taken from a man between 50 and 59 years old in good health and CMV-seronegative. J is TRBJ2-7 and V is TRBV18, with 9 bases fitting TRBD2. CDR3 residues: CASSPLAGVYEQYF. The CDR3, as DNA: TGTGCCAGCTCACCACTAGCGGGAGTCTACGAGCAGTACTTC.